Described below is a single T cell receptor (beta chain) sequence and its context. The method was immunoSEQ multiplex PCR; TCRdb's version includes in-frame clones alone and lacks a portion of them. This sample has about 240,000 clones, with more than 70% found just once. The CDR3 is made up of 12 amino acids. Trimming cost V 5 bases and J 6 bases, with 9 bases left between them. Germline V CDR1 and CDR2: SGHTA, FQGNSA. This record comes from a study of blood T cell repertoires in COVID-19. The specimen was peripheral blood. The V gene is TRBV7-2, the J gene TRBJ2-3; D is possibly TRBD2 (5 bases). The receptor's source is a man older than 75 with acute or convalescent COVID-19. The CDR3 loop is CASSSGGDTQYF. DNA for the CDR3: TGTGCCAGCAGCAGCGGTGGGGATACGCAGTATTTT.